This T cell receptor (beta chain) was documented in a study of cytomegalovirus exposure and HLA in healthy donors. Trimming at V came to 0 bases and at J to 6 bases, leaving 10 bases not matched to a gene. CDR3 size: 16 residues. CDR1 and CDR2 from the germline V gene are SGHTA and FQGNSA. The table came from immunoSEQ multiplex PCR; TCRdb's copy has only in-frame clones and leaves some out. The table includes about 110,000 clones, 70% to 90% detected once. This sequence originates from a woman in her twenties or thirties in good health and CMV-seropositive. The chain carries TRBV7-2 and TRBJ2-7, with 8 bases identical to TRBD2. The sample was PBMCs. The CDR3 DNA follows: TGTGCCAGCAGCTTAGCGTTTCGGGAGGGCCTCGCCGAGCAGTACTTC. It is translated as CASSLAFREGLAEQYF.